These 2 T cell receptor beta chains were all obtained from the same sample, sequenced in a study of blood T cell repertoires in COVID-19. The data were produced by immunoSEQ multiplex PCR, yet TCRdb's version contains in-frame clones alone and is incomplete. The repertoire consists of roughly 250,000 clones, with 75% to 95% occurring once and the leading ten covering around 2.6%. Material: peripheral blood. These receptors all come from a person in their late teens or twenties with COVID-19, enrolled during active disease.

The V call is TRBV18, the J call TRBJ1-3; 9 nucleotides line up with TRBD1. The V gene's germline CDR1 is KGHSH and CDR2 LQKENI. The CDR3 is 16 amino acids. V trimming: 4 bases; J trimming: 9 bases; junction bases outside the gene matches: 13. The CDR3 DNA is TGTGCCAGCTCACGTGCGTCGGACAGGGGTTCTGGCACCATATATTTT. Residues: CASSRASDRGSGTIYF.

The chain carries TRBV6-5 and TRBJ2-7; D might be TRBD2 (6 bases). V dropped 2 bases and J dropped 2 bases, with 13 bases sitting between them. This CDR3 has 15 amino acids. The V gene's germline CDR1 is MNHEY and CDR2 SVGAGI. The CDR3 sequence is CASSYDASATYEQYF. The CDR3 DNA reads TGTGCCAGCAGTTACGATGCTAGCGCTACCTACGAGCAGTACTTC.